The source of this T cell receptor beta chain is a study of breast tumors, draining lymph nodes, adjacent tissues. TCRdb processed the multiplex PCR reads anew with MiXCR; each CDR3 protein has one entry. The table lists nearly 110,000 distinct CDR3 sequences, 30% of them singletons. This clonotype was counted ten times or more. The antigen remains undetermined. With V trimmed by 1 base and J by 4 bases, 5 bases remained unmatched. CDR3 length: 15 residues. Germline loops: CDR1 MNHNS, CDR2 SASEGT. Axillary draining lymph nodes of breast cancer patients supplied the node samples. Overall study results and limits: Luminal-like breast cancer showed significantly greater tumor-nontumor repertoire similarity than basal-like breast cancer did. Tumor repertoires ranked between lymph nodes and nontumor tissue in diversity, with V and J gene preferences. Data fit most tumor T cells coming from lymph node, expanding in tumor.

The clonotype comes from a female donor with breast cancer. Some clones in this sample may be carry-over from other donors' samples. Specimen: axillary lymph node tissue. This chain joins TRBV6-1 and TRBJ1-2; 8 bases are shared with TRBD1. CDR3: CASSEGQGALYGYTF. In DNA form, the CDR3 reads TGTGCCAGCAGTGAAGGGCAGGGGGCCCTCTATGGCTACACCTTC.